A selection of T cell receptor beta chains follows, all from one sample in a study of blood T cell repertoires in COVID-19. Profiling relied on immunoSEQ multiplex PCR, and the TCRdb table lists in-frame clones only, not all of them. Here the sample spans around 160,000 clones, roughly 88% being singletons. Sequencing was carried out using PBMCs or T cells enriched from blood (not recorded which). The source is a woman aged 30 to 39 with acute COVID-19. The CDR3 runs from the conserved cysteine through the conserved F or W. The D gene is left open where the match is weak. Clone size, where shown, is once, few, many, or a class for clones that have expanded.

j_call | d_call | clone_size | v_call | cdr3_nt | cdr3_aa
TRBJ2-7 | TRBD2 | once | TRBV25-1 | TGTGCCAGCAGTGAAGGACTAGCGGGAGGCTACGAGCAGTACTTC | CASSEGLAGGYEQYF
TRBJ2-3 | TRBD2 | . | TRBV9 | TGTGCCAGCAGCGCCGGACTAGAGTTAGGAGATACGCAGTATTTT | CASSAGLELGDTQYF
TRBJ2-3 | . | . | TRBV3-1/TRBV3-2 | TGTGCCAGCAGCCGATTGGGGACGGGAGCCGCAGATACGCAGTATTTT | CASSRLGTGAADTQYF
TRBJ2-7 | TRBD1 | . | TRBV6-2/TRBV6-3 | TGTGCCAGCAGTTACCCCCTGGGACAGCTCGAGATCGACGAGCAGTACTTC | CASSYPLGQLEIDEQYF
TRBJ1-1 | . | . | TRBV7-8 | TGTGCCAGCAGCGCCGGGCCGGGGATTTTCGGAATGAACACTGAAGCTTTCTTT | CASSAGPGIFGMNTEAFF
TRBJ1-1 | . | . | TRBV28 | TGTGCCAGCAGTTCAGTGGTCACTGAAGCTTTCTTT | CASSSVVTEAFF
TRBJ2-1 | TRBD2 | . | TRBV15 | TGTGCCACCAGCATATCGACTAGCGGCCACAATGAGCAGTTCTTC | CATSISTSGHNEQFF
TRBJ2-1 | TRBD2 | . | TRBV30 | TGTGCCTCCCGGACTAGCGGGAGGGCACACTCCTCCTACAATGAGCAGTTCTTC | CASRTSGRAHSSYNEQFF
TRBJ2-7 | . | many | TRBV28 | TGTGCCAGCAGTTTGGCCTCTAGCGACTCACGTTACGAGCAGTACTTC | CASSLASSDSRYEQYF
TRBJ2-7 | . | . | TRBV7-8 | TGTGCCAGTACGACCAGGGGAACCTACGAGCAGTACTTC | CASTTRGTYEQYF
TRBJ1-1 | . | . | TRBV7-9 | TGTGCCAGCAGCTTAGCTGGAGCGGGACGGTTGAACACTGAAGCTTTCTTT | CASSLAGAGRLNTEAFF
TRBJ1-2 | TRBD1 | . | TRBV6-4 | TGTGCCAGCAGAGCCGGACAGGGGTCCTATGGCTACACCTTC | CASRAGQGSYGYTF
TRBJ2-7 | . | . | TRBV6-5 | TGTGCCAGCAGTAGACGGGGTGGCTCCTACGAGCAGTACTTC | CASSRRGGSYEQYF
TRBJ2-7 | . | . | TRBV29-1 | TGCAGCGTTGAAGGTTTGAGGTCCCCCTACGAGCAGTACTTC | CSVEGLRSPYEQYF
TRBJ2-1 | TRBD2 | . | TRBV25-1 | TGTGCCAGCAGTGAATTGTCGGCGGGAGAGTTCTACAATGAGCAGTTCTTC | CASSELSAGEFYNEQFF
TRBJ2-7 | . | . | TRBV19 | TGTGCCAGTAGTACCCGGGGGAACTACGAGCAGTACTTC | CASSTRGNYEQYF
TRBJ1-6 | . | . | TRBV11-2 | TGTGCCAGCAGCTTAGATCGGGGGGATAATTCACCCCTCCACTTT | CASSLDRGDNSPLHF
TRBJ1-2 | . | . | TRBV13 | TGTGCCAGCAGCTTAAGGGGCGACAGGTCTTCTAACTATGGCTACACCTTC | CASSLRGDRSSNYGYTF
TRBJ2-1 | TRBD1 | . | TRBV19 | TGTGCCGTGAGGGGGCCCTCCTACAATGAGCAGTTCTTC | CAVRGPSYNEQFF
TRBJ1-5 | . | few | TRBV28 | TGTGCCACGCAAGATGTGGTGTTAGCAAATCAGCCCCAGCATTTT | CATQDVVLANQPQHF
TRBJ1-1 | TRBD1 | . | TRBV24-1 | TGTGCCACCAGTGACCCGTGGACAGGGATTACTGAAGCTTTCTTT | CATSDPWTGITEAFF
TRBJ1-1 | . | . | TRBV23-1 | TGCGCCAGCAATCGGGTCAAGAACACTGAAGCTTTCTTT | CASNRVKNTEAFF
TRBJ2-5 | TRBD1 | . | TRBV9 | TGTGCCAGCAGCAAAAGACAGGGGAGGCAAGAGACCCAGTACTTC | CASSKRQGRQETQYF
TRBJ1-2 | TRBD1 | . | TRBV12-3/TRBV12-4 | TGTGCCAGCAGTTTCCGACAGGGGTATGGCTACACCTTC | CASSFRQGYGYTF
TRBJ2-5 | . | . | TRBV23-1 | TGCGCCAGCAGTCAATCGACCCAGGGGCAGACCCAGTACTTC | CASSQSTQGQTQYF
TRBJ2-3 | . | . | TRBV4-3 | TGCGCCAGCAGCCAAGATTCGGGGGTACCGTTTCCAGATACGCAGTATTTT | CASSQDSGVPFPDTQYF
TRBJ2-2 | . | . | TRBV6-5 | TGTGCCAGCAGTTACGAGCTAGGGGGTAACACCGGGGAGCTGTTTTTT | CASSYELGGNTGELFF
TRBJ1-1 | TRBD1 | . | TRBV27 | TGTGCCAGCAGCCTTGCTCGTACAGGGGACACTGAAGCTTTCTTT | CASSLARTGDTEAFF
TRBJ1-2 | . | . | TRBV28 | TGTGCCAGCAGTTCCCCGGGGGGGTATGGCTACACCTTC | CASSSPGGYGYTF
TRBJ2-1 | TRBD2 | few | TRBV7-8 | TGTGCCAGCCTTACTAGCGGAGTCTACAATGAGCAGTTCTTC | CASLTSGVYNEQFF